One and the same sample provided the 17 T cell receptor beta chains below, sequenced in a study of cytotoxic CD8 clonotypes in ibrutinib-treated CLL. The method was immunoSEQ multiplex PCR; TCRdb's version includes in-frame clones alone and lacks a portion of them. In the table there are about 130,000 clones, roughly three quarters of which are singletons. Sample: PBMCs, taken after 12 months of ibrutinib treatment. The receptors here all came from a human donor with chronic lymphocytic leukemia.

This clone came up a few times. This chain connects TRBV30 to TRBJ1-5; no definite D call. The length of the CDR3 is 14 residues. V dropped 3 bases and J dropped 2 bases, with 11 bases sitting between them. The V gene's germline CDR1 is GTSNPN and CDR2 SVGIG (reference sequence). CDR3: CAWRGPSGNQPQHF. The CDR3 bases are TGTGCCTGGAGAGGACCGTCAGGCAATCAGCCCCAGCATTTT.

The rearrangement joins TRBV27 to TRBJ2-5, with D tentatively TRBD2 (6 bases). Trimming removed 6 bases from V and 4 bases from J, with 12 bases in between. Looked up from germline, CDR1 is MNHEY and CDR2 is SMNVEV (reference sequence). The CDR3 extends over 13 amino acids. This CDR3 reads CASRLIGGETQYF. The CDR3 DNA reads TGTGCCAGCAGGCTTATCGGGGGAGAGACCCAGTACTTC.

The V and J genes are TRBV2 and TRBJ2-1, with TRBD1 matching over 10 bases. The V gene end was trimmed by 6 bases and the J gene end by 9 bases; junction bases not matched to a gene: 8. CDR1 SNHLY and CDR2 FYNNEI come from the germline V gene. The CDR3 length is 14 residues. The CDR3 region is CASRAMTGGREQFF. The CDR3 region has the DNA TGTGCCAGCAGAGCTATGACAGGGGGCCGTGAGCAGTTCTTC.

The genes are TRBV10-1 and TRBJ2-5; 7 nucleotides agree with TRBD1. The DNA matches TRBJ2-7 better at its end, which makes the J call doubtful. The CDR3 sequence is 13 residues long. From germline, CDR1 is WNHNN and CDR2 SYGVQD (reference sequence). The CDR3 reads CASSVDRAYEQYF. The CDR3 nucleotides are TGCGCCAGCAGTGTCGACAGGGCCTACGAGCAGTACTTC.

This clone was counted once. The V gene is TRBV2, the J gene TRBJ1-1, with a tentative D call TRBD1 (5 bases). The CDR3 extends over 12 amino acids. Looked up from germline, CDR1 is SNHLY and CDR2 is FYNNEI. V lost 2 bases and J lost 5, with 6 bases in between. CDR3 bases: TGTGCCAGCAGTGAATGGGGGACTGAAGCTTTCTTT. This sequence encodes CASSEWGTEAFF.

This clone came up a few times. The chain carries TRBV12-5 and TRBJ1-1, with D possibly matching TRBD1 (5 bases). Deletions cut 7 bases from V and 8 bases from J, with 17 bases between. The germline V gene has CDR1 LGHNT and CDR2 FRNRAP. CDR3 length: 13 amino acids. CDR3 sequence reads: CASAPLQGGEAFF. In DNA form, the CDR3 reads TGTGCTAGTGCCCCGCTTCAGGGCGGAGAAGCTTTCTTT.

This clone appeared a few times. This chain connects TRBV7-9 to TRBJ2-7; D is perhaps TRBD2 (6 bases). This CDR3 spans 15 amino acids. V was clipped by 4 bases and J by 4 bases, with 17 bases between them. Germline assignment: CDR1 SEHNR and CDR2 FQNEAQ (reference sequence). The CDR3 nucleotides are TGTGCCAGCAGCTCGATAGGAGCGGGTCCTTACGAGCAGTACTTC. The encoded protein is CASSSIGAGPYEQYF.

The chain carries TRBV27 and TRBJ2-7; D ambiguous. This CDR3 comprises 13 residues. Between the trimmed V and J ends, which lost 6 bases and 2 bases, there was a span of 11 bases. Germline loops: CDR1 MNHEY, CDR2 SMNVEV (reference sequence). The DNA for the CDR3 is TGTGCCAGCAGCACTGGTGGGACCTACGAGCAGTACTTC. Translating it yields CASSTGGTYEQYF.

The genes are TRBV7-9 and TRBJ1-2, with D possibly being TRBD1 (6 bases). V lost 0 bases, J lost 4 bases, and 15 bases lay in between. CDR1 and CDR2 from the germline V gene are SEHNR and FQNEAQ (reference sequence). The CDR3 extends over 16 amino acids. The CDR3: CASSLAQGGEFYGYTF. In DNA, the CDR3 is TGTGCCAGCAGCTTAGCACAAGGGGGGGAATTCTATGGCTACACCTTC.

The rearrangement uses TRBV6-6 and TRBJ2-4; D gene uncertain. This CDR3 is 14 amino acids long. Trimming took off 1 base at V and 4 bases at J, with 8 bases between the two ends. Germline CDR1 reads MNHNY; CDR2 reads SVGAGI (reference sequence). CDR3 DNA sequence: TGTGCCAGCAGTTACTTCGCAGGAAAAAACATTCAGTACTTC. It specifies CASSYFAGKNIQYF.

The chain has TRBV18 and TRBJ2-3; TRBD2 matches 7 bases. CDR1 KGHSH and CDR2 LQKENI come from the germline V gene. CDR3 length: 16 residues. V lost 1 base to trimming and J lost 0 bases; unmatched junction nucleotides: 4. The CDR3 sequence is CASSPQLASSTDTQYF. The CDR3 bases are TGTGCCAGCTCACCACAACTAGCGAGTAGCACAGATACGCAGTATTTT.

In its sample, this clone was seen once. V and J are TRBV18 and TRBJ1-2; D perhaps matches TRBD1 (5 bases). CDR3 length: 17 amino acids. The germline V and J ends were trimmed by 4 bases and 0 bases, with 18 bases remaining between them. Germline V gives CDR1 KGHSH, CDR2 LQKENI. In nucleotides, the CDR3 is TGTGCCAGCTCACTGCTCTCGGGGCTTCCAGCTAACTATGGCTACACCTTC. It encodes CASSLLSGLPANYGYTF.

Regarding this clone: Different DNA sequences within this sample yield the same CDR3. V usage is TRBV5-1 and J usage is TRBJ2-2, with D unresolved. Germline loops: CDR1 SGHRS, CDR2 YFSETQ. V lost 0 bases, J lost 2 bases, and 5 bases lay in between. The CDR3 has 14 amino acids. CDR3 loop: CASSLDGNTGELFF. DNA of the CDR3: TGCGCCAGCAGCTTGGATGGAAACACCGGGGAGCTGTTTTTT.

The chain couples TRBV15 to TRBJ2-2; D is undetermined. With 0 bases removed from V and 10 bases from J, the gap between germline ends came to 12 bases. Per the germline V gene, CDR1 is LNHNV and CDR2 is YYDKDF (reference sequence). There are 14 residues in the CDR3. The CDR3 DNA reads TGTGCCACCAGCAGAGATCTAGGATTCGAGGAGCTGTTTTTT. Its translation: CATSRDLGFEELFF.

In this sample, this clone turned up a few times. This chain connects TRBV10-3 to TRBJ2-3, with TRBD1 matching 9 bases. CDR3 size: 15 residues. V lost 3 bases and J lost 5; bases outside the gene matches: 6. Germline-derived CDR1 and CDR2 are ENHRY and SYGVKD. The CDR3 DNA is TGTGCCATCAGTGACCCGGGACAGGGCCGAGATACGCAGTATTTT. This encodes CAISDPGQGRDTQYF.

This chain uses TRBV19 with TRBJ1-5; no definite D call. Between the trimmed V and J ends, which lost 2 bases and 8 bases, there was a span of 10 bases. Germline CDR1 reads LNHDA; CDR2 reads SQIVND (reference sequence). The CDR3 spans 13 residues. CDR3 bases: TGTGCCAGTAGTATAACCGACCGGGAGCCCCAGCATTTT. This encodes CASSITDREPQHF.

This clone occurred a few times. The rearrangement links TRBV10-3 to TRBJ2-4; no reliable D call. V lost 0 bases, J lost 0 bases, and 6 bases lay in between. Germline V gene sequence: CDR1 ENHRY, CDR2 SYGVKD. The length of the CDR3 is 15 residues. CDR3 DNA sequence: TGTGCCATCAGTGAGTCGGGGTTAGCCAAAAACATTCAGTACTTC. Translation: CAISESGLAKNIQYF.